One sample yielded the 5 T cell receptor beta chains listed below, sequenced in a study of T cell responses to AZD1222 COVID-19 vaccine. TCRdb's table, derived via immunoSEQ multiplex PCR, lists solely in-frame clones and lacks some. The data show around 150,000 clones, roughly 92% seen once. The specimen was peripheral blood, collected on day 0 of AZD1222 vaccination. These TCRs come from an adult in good health.

Here the CDR3 DNA reads TGTGCCAGCAGCTTAGGACTAGCGGGAGTCGGGGAGCAGTACTTC. As protein: CASSLGLAGVGEQYF. The rearrangement uses TRBV11-2 and TRBJ2-7; 12 bases fit TRBD2. From germline, CDR1 is SGHAT and CDR2 FQNNGV. Trimming at V came to 1 base and at J to 7 bases, leaving 5 bases not matched to a gene. CDR3 length: 15 amino acids.

The rearrangement uses TRBV6-5 and TRBJ1-1; 9 bases map to TRBD1. The CDR3 is 13 amino acids. Germline CDR1 is MNHEY and CDR2 is SVGAGI. With 2 bases clipped from V and 11 bases from J, the junction kept 6 bases outside the gene matches. The CDR3 region has the DNA TGTGCCAGCAGTTACACGGGACAGGGTGTCGCTTTCTTT. Translation: CASSYTGQGVAFF.

This clone was detected only once. V and J are TRBV5-1 and TRBJ2-1; weak D call: TRBD2 (6 bases). CDR1 is SGHRS, CDR2 YFSETQ, per germline. V shed 4 bases and J shed 6 bases, with 11 bases lying between them. This CDR3 is built from 13 residues. CDR3 sequence reads: CASSPGTVNEQFF. In DNA form, the CDR3 reads TGCGCCAGCAGCCCGGGGACTGTCAATGAGCAGTTCTTC.

This clone has just one count. V is TRBV10-3 and J is TRBJ2-2; D possibly corresponds to TRBD1 (5 bases). CDR1 is ENHRY and CDR2 is SYGVKD in the germline V gene. Trimming removed 10 bases at V and 4 bases at J, with 10 bases between. This CDR3 region has 12 residues. CDR3 bases: TGTGCCAGCGACCAGGGCACCGGGGAGCTGTTTTTT. Translated, it gives CASDQGTGELFF.

J is TRBJ1-1 and V is TRBV28; TRBD1 might be the D (6 bases). This CDR3 contains 12 residues. V was cut by 9 bases and J by 6 bases, with 14 bases left in between. CDR1 and CDR2 (germline): MDHEN, SYDVKM. CDR3 nucleotide sequence: TGTGCCAGTAGCAGGGGTGAACCTGAAGCTTTCTTT. It specifies CASSRGEPEAFF.